A selection of T cell receptor beta chains follows, all from one sample in a study of Ad26.COV2.S vaccination and SARS-CoV-2 variants. The protocol was immunoSEQ multiplex PCR, while the TCRdb copy is restricted to in-frame clones and leaves out a portion. This repertoire shows hundreds of thousands of clones, 88% found once; its top ten account for around 6.1%. The sequencing used peripheral blood, collected in a trial of Ad26.COV2.S vaccine versus placebo. The receptors come from a person aged 18-60 years who received the Ad26.COV2.S COVID-19 vaccine or a placebo. CDR3s include the opening cysteine and the closing phenylalanine or tryptophan. Each record gives: CDR3 protein, CDR3 DNA, D gene, J gene, V gene, clone size. A D gene is named only where the DNA matches it firmly. The size of a clone is reported for some rows only, either as once, few or many, or as a class for expanded clones.

CDR3 protein: CASSSYPLHSSNQPQHF
CDR3 DNA: TGTGCCAGCAGCTCTTATCCCCTCCACAGTAGCAATCAGCCCCAGCATTTT
D gene: .
J gene: TRBJ1-5
V gene: TRBV7-9
clone size: .

CDR3 protein: CASSISRGESDTQYF
CDR3 DNA: TGTGCCAGTAGTATAAGTCGTGGGGAGTCAGATACGCAGTATTTT
D gene: .
J gene: TRBJ2-3
V gene: TRBV19
clone size: .

CDR3 protein: CASSPVAGEGKLFF
CDR3 DNA: TGTGCCAGCTCACCGGTCGCCGGGGAGGGAAAACTGTTTTTT
D gene: .
J gene: TRBJ1-4
V gene: TRBV18
clone size: .

CDR3 protein: CASSVVGGLSGYTF
CDR3 DNA: TGTGCCAGCAGCGTAGTAGGGGGGTTAAGCGGCTACACCTTC
D gene: .
J gene: TRBJ1-2
V gene: TRBV9
clone size: .

CDR3 protein: CASTRGVVSSYNEQFF
CDR3 DNA: TGTGCCAGTACACGTGGGGTAGTGTCCTCCTACAATGAGCAGTTCTTC
D gene: .
J gene: TRBJ2-1
V gene: TRBV2
clone size: .

CDR3 protein: CASSPQGGPQETQYF
CDR3 DNA: TGTGCCAGCAGTCCGCAGGGGGGCCCTCAAGAGACCCAGTACTTC
D gene: .
J gene: TRBJ2-5
V gene: TRBV28
clone size: .

CDR3 protein: CASSYPDRGPEAFF
CDR3 DNA: TGTGCCAGCAGCTACCCCGACAGGGGCCCTGAAGCTTTCTTT
D gene: TRBD1
J gene: TRBJ1-1
V gene: TRBV5-6
clone size: .

CDR3 protein: CSIAQTANYEQYF
CDR3 DNA: TGCAGCATCGCGCAGACAGCCAATTACGAGCAGTACTTC
D gene: .
J gene: TRBJ2-7
V gene: TRBV29-1
clone size: .

CDR3 protein: CASSPSKGTSSNQPQHF
CDR3 DNA: TGTGCCAGCTCACCATCTAAAGGGACTTCTAGCAATCAGCCCCAGCATTTT
D gene: .
J gene: TRBJ1-5
V gene: TRBV18
clone size: .

CDR3 protein: CASSVEPDSNQPQHF
CDR3 DNA: TGTGCCAGCAGCGTAGAACCGGATAGCAATCAGCCCCAGCATTTT
D gene: .
J gene: TRBJ1-5
V gene: TRBV9
clone size: .

CDR3 protein: CASSRDRGRLYEQYF
CDR3 DNA: TGTGCCAGCAGCCGAGACAGGGGGCGCTTATACGAGCAGTACTTC
D gene: TRBD1
J gene: TRBJ2-7
V gene: TRBV2
clone size: .

CDR3 protein: CASSRPGGYGYTF
CDR3 DNA: TGTGCCAGCAGCCGCCCAGGGGGCTATGGCTACACCTTC
D gene: TRBD1
J gene: TRBJ1-2
V gene: TRBV3-1/TRBV3-2
clone size: .

CDR3 protein: CASSQALAGGFEQYF
CDR3 DNA: TGCGCCAGCAGCCAGGCACTAGCGGGGGGGTTCGAGCAGTACTTC
D gene: TRBD2
J gene: TRBJ2-7
V gene: TRBV4-1
clone size: .

CDR3 protein: CSVATSGSTDTQYF
CDR3 DNA: TGCAGCGTCGCCACTAGCGGGAGCACAGATACGCAGTATTTT
D gene: TRBD2
J gene: TRBJ2-3
V gene: TRBV29-1
clone size: .

CDR3 protein: CASSPGLDYGYTF
CDR3 DNA: TGTGCCAGCAGCCCCGGACTGGACTATGGCTACACCTTC
D gene: .
J gene: TRBJ1-2
V gene: TRBV11-2
clone size: .

CDR3 protein: CASRTGLADYEQYF
CDR3 DNA: TGTGCCAGCAGAACGGGACTAGCGGACTACGAGCAGTACTTC
D gene: TRBD2
J gene: TRBJ2-7
V gene: TRBV7-9
clone size: .

CDR3 protein: CASSLEVGATRGYTF
CDR3 DNA: TGTGCCAGCAGCTTAGAGGTCGGCGCAACGCGAGGCTACACCTTC
D gene: .
J gene: TRBJ1-2
V gene: TRBV11-2
clone size: .

CDR3 protein: CASSPRTGGYTGELFF
CDR3 DNA: TGCGCCAGCAGCCCGCGGACAGGGGGCTACACCGGGGAGCTGTTTTTT
D gene: TRBD1
J gene: TRBJ2-2
V gene: TRBV4-3
clone size: once

CDR3 protein: CASSYSSGTLNTGELFF
CDR3 DNA: TGTGCCAGCAGTTACTCTTCCGGGACCCTAAACACCGGGGAGCTGTTTTTT
D gene: .
J gene: TRBJ2-2
V gene: TRBV6-2/TRBV6-3
clone size: .

CDR3 protein: CASSLGIYQDTQYF
CDR3 DNA: TGTGCCAGCAGCTTGGGAATTTATCAGGATACGCAGTATTTT
D gene: .
J gene: TRBJ2-3
V gene: TRBV5-4
clone size: .

CDR3 protein: CASSLQAGLNTGELFF
CDR3 DNA: TGTGCCAGCAGCCTACAAGCGGGACTGAACACCGGGGAGCTGTTTTTT
D gene: TRBD2
J gene: TRBJ2-2
V gene: TRBV7-3
clone size: .

CDR3 protein: CASSREGKSAYEQYF
CDR3 DNA: TGCGCCAGCAGCAGGGAGGGCAAATCGGCCTACGAGCAGTACTTC
D gene: TRBD2
J gene: TRBJ2-7
V gene: TRBV5-1
clone size: .

CDR3 protein: CASSRSGNSGNTIYF
CDR3 DNA: TGTGCCAGCAGTCGATCAGGGAACTCTGGAAACACCATATATTTT
D gene: .
J gene: TRBJ1-3
V gene: TRBV9
clone size: few

CDR3 protein: CASSPRPRSYEQYF
CDR3 DNA: TGTGCCAGCAGTCCAAGACCAAGATCCTACGAGCAGTACTTC
D gene: .
J gene: TRBJ2-7
V gene: TRBV6-2/TRBV6-3
clone size: .

CDR3 protein: CASSGAGGGELFF
CDR3 DNA: TGTGCCAGCAGCGGGGCTGGGGGCGGGGAGCTGTTTTTT
D gene: .
J gene: TRBJ2-2
V gene: TRBV5-4
clone size: .

CDR3 protein: CASSSRDRVTEAFF
CDR3 DNA: TGTGCCAGCAGCTCCCGGGACAGGGTCACTGAAGCTTTCTTT
D gene: TRBD1
J gene: TRBJ1-1
V gene: TRBV13
clone size: .

CDR3 protein: CASSSRHGFYEQYF
CDR3 DNA: TGTGCCAGCAGCTCAAGGCACGGGTTCTACGAGCAGTACTTC
D gene: .
J gene: TRBJ2-7
V gene: TRBV5-6
clone size: .

CDR3 protein: CASAPPGSNYGYTF
CDR3 DNA: TGTGCCAGCGCACCGCCTGGATCTAACTATGGCTACACCTTC
D gene: .
J gene: TRBJ1-2
V gene: TRBV6-1
clone size: .

CDR3 protein: CASRPSSSYNSPLHF
CDR3 DNA: TGTGCCAGCAGGCCGTCGAGCTCCTATAATTCACCCCTCCACTTT
D gene: .
J gene: TRBJ1-6
V gene: TRBV3-1/TRBV3-2
clone size: .

CDR3 protein: CASSSSGTDNGYTF
CDR3 DNA: TGTGCCAGCAGTTCTAGCGGGACAGATAATGGCTACACCTTC
D gene: TRBD1
J gene: TRBJ1-2
V gene: TRBV7-9
clone size: once

CDR3 protein: CASSLVWAEQYF
CDR3 DNA: TGTGCCAGCAGTTTGGTCTGGGCCGAGCAGTACTTC
D gene: .
J gene: TRBJ2-7
V gene: TRBV28
clone size: .

CDR3 protein: CASSLSGQNSPLHF
CDR3 DNA: TGCGCCAGCAGCTTGTCAGGTCAAAATTCACCCCTCCACTTT
D gene: .
J gene: TRBJ1-6
V gene: TRBV5-1
clone size: .

CDR3 protein: CASSSTGTSGFSYNEQFF
CDR3 DNA: TGCGCCAGCAGCTCAACCGGGACTAGCGGCTTCTCCTACAATGAGCAGTTCTTC
D gene: TRBD2
J gene: TRBJ2-1
V gene: TRBV5-1
clone size: .

CDR3 protein: CASSQSDRPVETQYF
CDR3 DNA: TGTGCCAGTAGTCAATCAGACAGGCCGGTAGAGACCCAGTACTTC
D gene: .
J gene: TRBJ2-5
V gene: TRBV19
clone size: .

CDR3 protein: CASSMDRSSGNTIYF
CDR3 DNA: TGTGCCAGCAGCATGGACAGATCCTCTGGAAACACCATATATTTT
D gene: .
J gene: TRBJ1-3
V gene: TRBV7-8
clone size: .

CDR3 protein: CASSVGYGYTF
CDR3 DNA: TGTGCCAGCAGCGTGGGTTATGGCTACACCTTC
D gene: .
J gene: TRBJ1-2
V gene: TRBV9
clone size: .

CDR3 protein: CASSLVAGYEQYF
CDR3 DNA: TGCGCCAGCAGCTTGGTCGCCGGCTACGAGCAGTACTTC
D gene: .
J gene: TRBJ2-7
V gene: TRBV5-1
clone size: .

CDR3 protein: CASSSLPRYSGNTIYF
CDR3 DNA: TGTGCCAGCAGTTCCCTGCCGCGCTACTCTGGAAACACCATATATTTT
D gene: .
J gene: TRBJ1-3
V gene: TRBV28
clone size: .

CDR3 protein: CASSLDGGNQPQHF
CDR3 DNA: TGCGCCAGCAGCTTGGATGGCGGCAATCAGCCCCAGCATTTT
D gene: .
J gene: TRBJ1-5
V gene: TRBV5-1
clone size: few

CDR3 protein: CASSVAGTGDYGYTF
CDR3 DNA: TGTGCCAGCAGCGTAGCTGGGACAGGGGACTATGGCTACACCTTC
D gene: TRBD1
J gene: TRBJ1-2
V gene: TRBV9
clone size: .

CDR3 protein: CAWRSSATNEKLFF
CDR3 DNA: TGTGCCTGGAGGTCCTCGGCAACTAATGAAAAACTGTTTTTT
D gene: .
J gene: TRBJ1-4
V gene: TRBV30
clone size: .

CDR3 protein: CASRRGYPLDEQFF
CDR3 DNA: TGTGCCAGCAGGCGCGGGTACCCACTTGATGAGCAGTTCTTC
D gene: .
J gene: TRBJ2-1
V gene: TRBV7-2
clone size: .

CDR3 protein: CAWSSDRGLNQPQHF
CDR3 DNA: TGTGCCTGGAGTTCGGACAGGGGGCTGAATCAGCCCCAGCATTTT
D gene: TRBD1
J gene: TRBJ1-5
V gene: TRBV30
clone size: .

CDR3 protein: CASSLSGGGSGNTIYF
CDR3 DNA: TGTGCCAGCAGCTTATCGGGAGGGGGCAGTGGAAACACCATATATTTT
D gene: TRBD1
J gene: TRBJ1-3
V gene: TRBV11-3
clone size: once

CDR3 protein: CASSGTAINTGELFF
CDR3 DNA: TGTGCCAGCAGCGGGACAGCGATAAACACCGGGGAGCTGTTTTTT
D gene: TRBD1
J gene: TRBJ2-2
V gene: TRBV5-5
clone size: .

CDR3 protein: CASSHDSSQNQPQHF
CDR3 DNA: TGCGCCAGCAGCCACGACAGTAGCCAAAATCAGCCCCAGCATTTT
D gene: .
J gene: TRBJ1-5
V gene: TRBV4-3
clone size: .

CDR3 protein: CASSLSGRGDTEAFF
CDR3 DNA: TGTGCCAGCAGCTTGTCAGGCCGGGGGGACACTGAAGCTTTCTTT
D gene: .
J gene: TRBJ1-1
V gene: TRBV5-4
clone size: .